The TCR beta chain described here comes from a study of blood T cells in healthy people across ages (dated by TCRdb to between 2014 and 2016). General notes on the study: In model experiments, template switching captured roughly one uniquely barcoded TCR beta cDNA molecule for every two T cells. Using deep sequencing normalized with unique cDNA molecular identifiers, the study measured how TCR beta repertoire diversity changes with age. Four age groups were formed from the donors: young (average about 17 years), middle-aged (more than 35), aged (62) and long-lived (82). To avoid experimental bias, donors of different ages were randomly spread across the sequencing lanes. For two donors (one aged 18 to 29 and one aged 80 or older), the study analyzed two additional independent replicas of 1 million unique cDNA reads from the same blood draw.

The CDR3 runs 15 amino acids, cysteine and phenylalanine included. Just CDR3 DNA is preserved here, 45 bases in frame from base 1. CDR1 and CDR2 (DFQATT, SNEGSKA) derive from the germline V gene (reference sequence). Library preparation was by 5' RACE. The instrument was an Illumina HiSeq 2500. A second PCR of 7 to 11 cycles was run with a J-beta primer mix and a sample-barcoded 5' primer. A unique molecular identifier was introduced onto each TCR beta cDNA molecule by a template-switch 5' adaptor carrying 12 random nucleotides. At least 2.5 million CDR3-containing paired-end reads were obtained from each sample. The Mint cDNA synthesis kit, primed by a TRBC-specific oligonucleotide, was used to synthesize first-strand cDNA from all RNA. All cDNA was treated with uracil-DNA glycosylase and then went through a first 18-cycle PCR with the universal primers M1SS and BC2_uni_R. The authors processed their data as follows. Each sample was normalized by randomly selecting 1 million high-quality reads, each carrying a distinct molecular identifier. Instead of being binned into consensus sequences, reads with shared molecular identifiers were discarded. CDR3 identification, clonotype clustering and error correction used MiTCR with a Q25 quality threshold and the strictest error-elimination algorithm. A nonparametric unseen species model using Euler transformation provided a lower-bound estimate of total TCR beta diversity. TCRdb reanalyzed the raw reads on its own, using fastp at Q25 for trimming and MiXCR for clone calling, and kept in-frame beta chains. One record per CDR3 amino acid sequence lists the most common genes and DNA. The V and J calls, along with clone size, are taken from TCRdb and not from the paper's own processing. The table for this sample lists hundreds of thousands of distinct CDR3 sequences; around three fifths of them were counted only once. Around a quarter of the sample lies in the top ten.

For this clonotype: Its antigen is unknown. No much larger clone is present one base from it, and per-base qualities are unavailable.

The roughly 39 donors, aged roughly 6 to 90 years, were systemically healthy Caucasian individuals from Russia. Each donor gave around 9.9 milliliters of peripheral blood, collected into EDTA-treated Vacutainer tubes. PBMCs were isolated by Ficoll-Paque density-gradient centrifugation, with at least 6 million obtained per sample. Trizol reagent was used to extract total RNA from the PBMCs, yielding at least 5 micrograms per sample. For every donor, an aliquot of PBMCs went through flow cytometry to measure the percentages of naive CD45RAhigh/CD27high T cells. Study-wide conclusions, independent of this receptor: Estimates of total diversity based on one million sequenced T cells were regarded as lower bounds and as underestimates. As age increased, observed TCR beta diversity per million T cells dropped in a roughly linear way, and a significant reduction was already evident by age about 40. Because the CMV infection status of the donors was unknown, age-related changes in expanded clonotypes may potentially have been confounded. There was a strong correlation between observed TCR beta diversity and the percentage of naive T cells measured by flow cytometry. Compared with the aged group, the long-lived group had more naive CD4+ T cells, fewer expanded clones and increased TCR diversity, suggesting age selection. Conclusive comparison of naive and antigen-experienced compartments was prevented by the profiling of bulk unsorted PBMCs.

This receptor was obtained from a man between 40 and 49 years old in good health. The rearranged segments are TRBV20-1 and TRBJ2-4; the central 7 bases match TRBD2. The J call is in doubt because the DNA end fits TRBJ2-7 better. Sequenced material: blood. The CDR3 amino acid sequence is: CSAPGKRGNYYEQYF. The nucleotides read TGCAGTGCTCCCGGGAAGCGGGGAAACTATTACGAGCAGTACTTC.